This T cell receptor beta chain was obtained from a study of cytomegalovirus exposure and HLA in healthy donors. The study's findings and limits: Most of the TCR beta V segments (in an earlier analysis) were productive either about 90% or about 30% of the time. Researchers reported from a later analysis that most CMV-associated TCR beta chains appeared HLA-restricted. Analysis performed later showed TCR beta chains linked to HLA being more clonally expanded than equally common others.

Notes on this clone: Its antigen is as yet unknown.

The V and J ends lost 0 bases and 1 base, in that order; junction bases with no gene match: 3. CDR3 length: 16 residues. Germline V gene data show CDR1 as SEHNR and CDR2 as FQNEAQ (reference sequence). 60 Vbeta and 13 Jbeta primers were used in PCR. Measured with immunoSEQ multiplex PCR; TCRdb has only the in-frame clones, and not every one. The sample includes approximately 150,000 clones. The V gene is TRBV7-9, the J gene TRBJ1-5; TRBD1 matches at 7 bases. Sequenced material: PBMCs. The clonotype was recovered from a woman aged 18-29 years in good health and CMV-seronegative. The CDR3 protein is CASSLAGTASNQPQHF. DNA of the CDR3: TGTGCCAGCAGCTTAGCCGGGACAGCAAGCAATCAGCCCCAGCATTTT. Full variable domain (remainder filled in from reference TRBV7-9 and TRBJ1-5): DTGVSQNPRHKITKRGQNVTFRCDPISEHNRLYWYRQTLGQGPEFLTYFQNEAQLEKSRLLSDRFSAERPKGSFSTLEIQRTEQGDSAMYLCASSLAGTASNQPQHFGDGTRLSIL.